Listed below are T cell receptor beta chains from one sample, sequenced in a study of Graves' ophthalmopathy and Graves' hyperthyroidism. MiXCR, applied by TCRdb to the multiplex PCR reads, yields one record per CDR3 protein. This sample has a few hundred thousand distinct CDR3 sequences, with roughly 39% found just once. The specimen was peripheral blood or thyroid tissue (not recorded which). All receptors come from an adult man with Graves' hyperthyroidism. Both conserved end residues are part of each CDR3. The D gene is left open where the match is weak. Clone sizes are given selectively: once, few, many, or a class where the clone is expanded.

clone size | J gene | D gene | V gene | CDR3 protein
many | TRBJ1-2 | NA | TRBV6-5 | CASSEASDWGAGYGYTF
NA | TRBJ1-2 | TRBD1 | TRBV7-9 | CASSPGQGDNYGYTF
NA | TRBJ1-2 | NA | TRBV29-1 | CSHEGTHGYTF
NA | TRBJ2-3 | TRBD1 | TRBV10-3 | CAISDTGQSKRYTQYF
NA | TRBJ2-1 | NA | TRBV5-1 | CASSYLSGEQFF
NA | TRBJ2-1 | TRBD2 | TRBV7-3 | CASRRGPSGAYNEQFF
few | TRBJ1-4 | NA | TRBV4-1 | CASSQAGRFNEKLFF
NA | TRBJ2-1 | NA | TRBV24-1 | CATSDPSDRGLYNEQFF
many | TRBJ2-7 | TRBD2 | TRBV20-1 | CSARDREKRDHEQYF
many | TRBJ2-5 | NA | TRBV20-1 | CSAMVSARETQYF
NA | TRBJ1-2 | TRBD1 | TRBV7-3 | CASSQTGTGLRGYTF
NA | TRBJ1-2 | NA | TRBV25-1 | CASSPRPGQALAGYTF
NA | TRBJ2-5 | NA | TRBV29-1 | CSAYSVDFGGETQYF
many | TRBJ1-2 | TRBD1 | TRBV4-1 | CASSQEGGAGGYTF
few | TRBJ1-5 | NA | TRBV6-1 | CASSEATYFKGQPQHF
many | TRBJ2-7 | TRBD2 | TRBV20-1 | CSSRLAPSYEQYF
many | TRBJ2-5 | NA | TRBV2 | CASRDSPGRGTQYF